These 2 T cell receptor beta chains share one sample of origin, sequenced in a study of T cell repertoires in aging, cancer and after chemotherapy. The template was genomic DNA from peripheral blood, not RNA. Multiplex touch-down PCR with TRB-A/B primers amplified rearranged V-D-J TRB sequences. TCRdb itself ran the multiplex PCR reads through MiXCR, one entry per CDR3 protein. The sample records 2,000 to 2,500 distinct CDR3 sequences, around a fifth being singletons. The sample was blood. The receptors come from a human donor with a solid tumor.

The V call is TRBV20-1, the J call TRBJ1-2; 11 nucleotides line up with TRBD1. Germline values: CDR1 DFQATT, CDR2 SNEGSKA (reference sequence). Losses at the gene ends were 0 bases for V and 1 base for J; bases not matched to a gene: 19. CDR3 length equals 21 residues. Written as DNA, the CDR3 is TGCAGTGCTAGAGATATAACCGGGACAGGGGGTCCCGAGCTTTTTAACTATGGCTACACCTTC. This sequence encodes CSARDITGTGGPELFNYGYTF.

This clonotype occurred a few times. The chain is built from TRBV19 and TRBJ2-5, with D uncertain. CDR1 and CDR2 from the germline V gene are LNHDA and SQIVND (reference sequence). This CDR3 is built from 12 residues. With 8 bases removed from V and 3 bases from J, the gap between germline ends came to 10 bases. The CDR3 DNA is TGTGCCAGTGGCCGAAAGAAAGAGACCCAGTACTTC. Amino acid sequence: CASGRKKETQYF. The complete variable domain, with remaining parts taken from reference TRBV19 and TRBJ2-5, reads DGGITQSPKYLFRKEGQNVTLSCEQNLNHDAMYWYRQDPGQGLRLIYYSQIVNDFQKGDIAEGYSVSREKKESFPLTVTSAQKNPTAFYLCASGRKKETQYFGPGTRLLVL.